This record covers a single T cell receptor (beta chain). This sample was included in a study of resident and recirculating memory T cells in vitiligo. Study context: Genomic DNA was extracted from whole homogenized samples, with no cell sorting.

The protocol was immunoSEQ multiplex PCR, while the TCRdb copy is restricted to in-frame clones and leaves out a portion. Of roughly 80,000 clones listed, about 91% are singletons. Per germline, CDR1 SGHKS and CDR2 YYEKEE (reference sequence). V gave up 1 base and J gave up 3 bases, with 5 bases separating them. The CDR3 contains 12 residues. V is TRBV5-5 and J is TRBJ2-7; D call uncertain. The receptor was isolated from a male donor with vitiligo. The sample consisted of blood. The CDR3 coding sequence is TGTGCCAGCAGCTTGCAGGACTACGAGCAGTACTTC. It yields the protein CASSLQDYEQYF.